A single sample gave rise to the 2 T cell receptor beta chains below, sequenced in a study of cytomegalovirus exposure and HLA in healthy donors. Amplification used 60 Vbeta primers and 13 Jbeta primers. The data were produced by immunoSEQ multiplex PCR, yet TCRdb's version contains in-frame clones alone and is incomplete. The sample has 70,000 to 90,000 clones, more than 50% seen once; the top ten hold about 15%. Sequencing used PBMCs. The source is a woman between 40 and 50 years old in good health and CMV-seropositive.

This clone was detected a few times. The CDR3 DNA sequence: TGTGCCAGCAGTTTATGGGTCCCGACAGGGGCGGGCTACACCTTC. This translates into CASSLWVPTGAGYTF. V is TRBV27 and J is TRBJ1-2; 8 nucleotides agree with TRBD1. With 1 base clipped from V and 8 bases from J, the junction kept 9 bases outside the gene matches. The CDR3 extends over 15 amino acids. CDR1 and CDR2 (germline): MNHEY, SMNVEV (reference sequence).

The rearrangement links TRBV10-1 to TRBJ2-2; D possibly corresponds to TRBD1 (6 bases). The CDR3 spans 15 residues. Looked up from germline, CDR1 is WNHNN and CDR2 is SYGVQD (reference sequence). V lost 2 bases and J 5 bases, leaving 12 bases between the germline ends. The CDR3: CASSETGTGTGELFF. The CDR3, as DNA: TGCGCCAGCAGTGAGACAGGGACCGGAACCGGGGAGCTGTTTTTT.